At least ten counts were recorded for the clone carrying this T cell receptor (beta chain). Its antigen is undetermined. This sample was taken from a study of T cells in Graves' hyperthyroidism and ophthalmopathy. At the level of the study: Blood from the periphery was taken at initial diagnosis, before any treatment.

Study-level points and caveats: The model's output predicted ophthalmopathy at a median of about 5.9 months prior to onset.

RNA transcripts yielded amplified TCR beta CDR3 regions. The HTBI set primed first-round TCR CDR3 RT-PCR. TCRdb independently ran MiXCR on the multiplex PCR reads; one entry per CDR3 protein. The sample lists approximately 610,000 distinct CDR3 sequences, roughly 14% occurring once. V lost 4 bases and J lost 3, with 27 bases in between. CDR3 length equals 19 residues. Germline lookup yields CDR1 MDHEN and CDR2 SYDVKM. This chain joins TRBV28 and TRBJ1-1; D is perhaps TRBD1 (5 bases). Sequencing was done on a sample of blood. The TCR comes from a woman aged 40 to 50 with Graves' ophthalmopathy. CDR3 in amino acids: CASSSTVFHNFRWDTEAFF. The CDR3 DNA follows: TGTGCCAGCAGTTCGACAGTATTTCACAATTTCCGGTGGGACACTGAAGCTTTCTTT.